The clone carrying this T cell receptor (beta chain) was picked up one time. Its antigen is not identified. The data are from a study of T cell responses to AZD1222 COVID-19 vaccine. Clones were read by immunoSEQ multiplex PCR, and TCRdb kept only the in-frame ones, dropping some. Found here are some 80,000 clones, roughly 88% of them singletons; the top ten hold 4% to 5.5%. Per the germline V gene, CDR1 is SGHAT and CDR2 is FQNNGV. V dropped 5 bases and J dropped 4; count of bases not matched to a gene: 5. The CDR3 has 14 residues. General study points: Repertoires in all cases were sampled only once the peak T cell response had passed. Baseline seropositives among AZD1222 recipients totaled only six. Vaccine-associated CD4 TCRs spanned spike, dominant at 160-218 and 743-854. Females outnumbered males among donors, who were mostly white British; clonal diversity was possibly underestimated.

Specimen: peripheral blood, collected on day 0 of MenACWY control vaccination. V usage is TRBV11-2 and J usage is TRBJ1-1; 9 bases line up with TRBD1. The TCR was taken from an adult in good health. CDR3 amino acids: CASSPGQGFTEAFF. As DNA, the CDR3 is TGTGCCAGCAGCCCGGGACAGGGTTTCACTGAAGCTTTCTTT.